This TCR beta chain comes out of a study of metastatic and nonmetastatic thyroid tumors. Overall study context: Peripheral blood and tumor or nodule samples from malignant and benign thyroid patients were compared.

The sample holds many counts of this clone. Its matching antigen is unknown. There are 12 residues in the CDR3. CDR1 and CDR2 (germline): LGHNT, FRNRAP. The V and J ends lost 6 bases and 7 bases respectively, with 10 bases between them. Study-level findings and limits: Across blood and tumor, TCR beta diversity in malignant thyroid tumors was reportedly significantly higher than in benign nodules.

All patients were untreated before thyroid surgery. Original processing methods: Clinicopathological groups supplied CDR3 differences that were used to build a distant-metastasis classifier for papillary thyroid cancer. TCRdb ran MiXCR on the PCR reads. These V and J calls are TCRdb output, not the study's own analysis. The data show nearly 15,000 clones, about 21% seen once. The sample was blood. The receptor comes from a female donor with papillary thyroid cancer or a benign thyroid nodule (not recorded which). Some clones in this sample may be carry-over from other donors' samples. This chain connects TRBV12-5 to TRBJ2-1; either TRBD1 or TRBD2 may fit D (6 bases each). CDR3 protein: CASGKGGNEQFF. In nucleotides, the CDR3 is TGTGCTAGTGGCAAAGGGGGGAATGAGCAGTTCTTC.